This T cell receptor (beta chain) was sequenced for a study of Ad26.COV2.S vaccination and SARS-CoV-2 variants. The germline gives CDR1 SQVTM, CDR2 ANQGSEA. CDR3 size: 14 residues. Regarding treatment: some 20 received Ad26.COV2.S at low or high dose, single or two shots; 5 received placebo; per-sample allocation not given. Day 63 after the first vaccine or placebo injection was the time point for sampling. The data were produced by immunoSEQ multiplex PCR, yet TCRdb's version contains in-frame clones alone and is incomplete. This sample has hundreds of thousands of clones; 80% to 90% occur once, and the top ten carry around 3.6%.

The chain couples TRBV29-1 to TRBJ2-3; 9 bases are a match to TRBD1. The TCR comes from a person aged 18 to 59 who received the Ad26.COV2.S COVID-19 vaccine or a placebo. The sample here was peripheral blood, taken in a trial of Ad26.COV2.S vaccine versus placebo. CDR3 protein: CSVWGQGTTDTQYF. In DNA form, the CDR3 reads TGCAGTGTTTGGGGACAGGGAACCACAGATACGCAGTATTTT.